The source of this T cell receptor (beta chain) is a study of blood T cell repertoires in COVID-19. The overall study: Some COVID-19 samples were acute and others convalescent; all came from the United States, Italy and Spain. In each case, the material was cDNA or gDNA derived from T cells, B-cell-depleted T cells, or PBMCs.

V trimming: 3 bases; J trimming: 1 base; junction bases outside the gene matches: 6. The germline gives CDR1 SEHNR, CDR2 FQNEAQ (reference sequence). This CDR3 region has 16 residues. Original analysis: Scientists estimated how many nucleated cells there were by amplifying reference gene primers. Repertoires were generated with immunoSEQ multiplex PCR, while TCRdb's copy carries only in-frame clones and drops some. V and J calls and clone size come straight from that table; D and trimming were deduced from the DNA. Of fewer than 60,000 clones listed, approximately 89% are singletons. By sample share, this clone is medium-sized.

The sample was peripheral blood. The source is a man between 60 and 75 years old with acute or convalescent COVID-19. The chain is built from TRBV7-9 and TRBJ2-7; TRBD1 matches at 10 bases. The CDR3 DNA is TGTGCCAGCAGCTTGATCCGGACAGGGGGGTCCTACGAGCAGTACTTC. This sequence encodes CASSLIRTGGSYEQYF.